This T cell receptor (beta chain) is from a study of identical twins. This CDR3 is 11 amino acids long. Trimming cost V 3 bases and J 10 bases, with 11 bases left between them. The germline V gene has CDR1 DFQATT and CDR2 SNEGSKA (reference sequence). TCRdb re-called the 5' RACE reads through MiXCR, storing one row per CDR3 protein. The data show 500,000 to 550,000 distinct CDR3 sequences, roughly a fifth seen once. This clonotype was detected a few times. Separately, the same data were catalogued under a study of T cells expressing NK-cell markers. That source adds: Most of the eight sequenced donors were HCMV-seropositive; one was seronegative. An anti-gamma-delta TCR antibody restricted sorting to alpha-beta TCR T cells in several experiments.

The chain combines TRBV20-1 with TRBJ2-3; D not certain. The sample was CD4+ T cells sorted from blood. The origin of this receptor is a woman in her late teens or twenties in good health. The CDR3 spells CSASSPNAQYF. CDR3 bases: TGCAGTGCTAGTTCGCCTAACGCGCAGTATTTT.